The 20 T cell receptor beta chains below were found in one sample sequenced in a study of monozygotic twins with inflammatory bowel disease. One entry per CDR3 protein, without DNA, is what TCRdb gives after re-calling the 5' RACE reads. The sample has a few hundred thousand distinct CDR3 sequences. Sequenced: blood. The receptors come from a human donor with ulcerative colitis or Crohn's disease, or a healthy co-twin of an affected twin (not recorded which).

The rearrangement uses TRBV27 and TRBJ2-1; TCRdb selects TRBD2, and the lack of DNA leaves this call unchecked. Germline loops: CDR1 MNHEY, CDR2 SMNVEV (reference sequence). The CDR3 covers 16 residues. The CDR3 sequence: CASSLLAGGLSNEQFF.

The chain joins TRBV6-2 or TRBV6-3 to TRBJ2-7; TCRdb selects TRBD2, and the lack of DNA leaves this call unchecked. CDR1 and CDR2 (germline): MNHEY, SVGEGT. The CDR3 is made up of 15 amino acids. This chain's CDR3 is CASSRLAGGRDEQYF.

The gene calls are TRBV3-1 and TRBJ1-1. The CDR3 spans 13 residues. CDR1 LGHDT and CDR2 YNNKEL come from the germline V gene (reference sequence). This CDR3 reads CASSQGFIAEAFF.

The V call is TRBV27, the J call TRBJ2-7; TCRdb outputs TRBD2, but without DNA this stays unchecked. This CDR3 is built from 16 residues. Germline values: CDR1 MNHEY, CDR2 SMNVEV (reference sequence). Here the CDR3 reads CASRPGLAGGKGEQYF.

This chain links TRBV6-5 with TRBJ2-3; TCRdb outputs TRBD1, but without DNA this stays unchecked. CDR3 length: 15 amino acids. Germline V gives CDR1 MNHEY, CDR2 SVGAGI. The CDR3 loop reads CASSSPGQGVNTQYF.

The V and J genes are TRBV4-3 and TRBJ1-2. Germline V gene lookup returns CDR1 LGHNA and CDR2 YSLEER. The CDR3 totals 14 residues. CDR3 sequence: CASSQEESVYGYTF.

The chain combines TRBV20-1 with TRBJ1-1; no DNA is available, so the TRBD1 call from TCRdb remains unchecked. This CDR3 comprises 14 residues. The V gene's germline CDR1 is DFQATT and CDR2 SNEGSKA (reference sequence). CDR3 loop: CSARGLTRGTEAFF.

The chain joins TRBV5-5 to TRBJ1-2. The CDR3 sequence is 13 residues long. Per the germline V gene, CDR1 is SGHKS and CDR2 is YYEKEE (reference sequence). Here the CDR3 reads CASSFRGLSGYTF.

The CDR3 protein is CASSVTGFTEAFF. The gene calls are TRBV19 and TRBJ1-1; TCRdb picks TRBD1, but there is no DNA to check that call. From germline, CDR1 is LNHDA and CDR2 SQIVND (reference sequence). CDR3 length: 13 residues.

V is TRBV5-1 and J is TRBJ2-5; the D call of TRBD1 rests on TCRdb alone, since no DNA is present to check it. This CDR3 region has 14 residues. The V gene's germline CDR1 is SGHRS and CDR2 YFSETQ. The CDR3 protein is CASSTRGIGETQYF.

The chain combines TRBV27 with TRBJ2-7; the TCRdb call, TRBD1, lacks DNA for checking. CDR3 length equals 15 residues. Per the germline V gene, CDR1 is MNHEY and CDR2 is SMNVEV (reference sequence). This CDR3 reads CASSNPGGGINEQYF.

The CDR3 sequence is CASSGGALNTEAFF. J is TRBJ1-1 and V is TRBV2; with no DNA, the TCRdb D assignment of TRBD1 cannot be verified. The CDR3 runs to 14 residues. Looked up from germline, CDR1 is SNHLY and CDR2 is FYNNEI.

The gene calls are TRBV7-6 and TRBJ2-1; the TCRdb D gene call, TRBD2, has no DNA to confirm it. Germline assignment: CDR1 SGHVS and CDR2 FNYEAQ. The CDR3 extends over 12 amino acids. CDR3: CASSHLEGQQFF.

V and J are TRBV6-2 or TRBV6-3 and TRBJ2-7; the D gene TCRdb calls, TRBD1, cannot be checked with no DNA. This CDR3 has 14 amino acids. The germline V gene encodes CDR1 MNHEY and CDR2 SVGEGT. The CDR3 sequence: CASTTGTRIYEQYF.

The CDR3: CASSQVPSGRNEQYF. This rearrangement joins TRBV14 to TRBJ2-7; TCRdb reports TRBD2, a call that lacks DNA to check it against. The length of the CDR3 is 15 residues. The V gene's germline CDR1 is SGHDN and CDR2 FVKESK.

The CDR3 sequence: CSAPLGQGTYEQYF. The rearrangement joins TRBV20-1 to TRBJ2-7. CDR3 size: 14 residues. Germline V CDR1 and CDR2: DFQATT, SNEGSKA (reference sequence).

This chain links TRBV4-1 with TRBJ2-1; TCRdb calls TRBD1, which cannot be checked without DNA. The CDR3 runs to 20 residues. CDR1 MGHRA and CDR2 YSYEKL come from the germline V gene. Here the CDR3 reads CASSQDGKGAASWRDNEQFF.

The genes are TRBV27 and TRBJ2-6; TCRdb's D call, TRBD1, is unchecked because there is no DNA. Germline lookup yields CDR1 MNHEY and CDR2 SMNVEV (reference sequence). CDR3 length equals 15 residues. The chain's CDR3 is CASSFQGTGANVLTF.

The chain has TRBV18 and TRBJ2-1; there is no DNA to check the TCRdb D call of TRBD1. Germline values: CDR1 KGHSH, CDR2 LQKENI. The CDR3 covers 18 residues. CDR3 residues: CASSPRLNIRAGSNEQFF.

The chain employs TRBV7-6 and TRBJ1-5; TCRdb outputs TRBD1, but without DNA this stays unchecked. CDR3 size: 17 residues. Looked up from germline, CDR1 is SGHVS and CDR2 is FNYEAQ. This CDR3 reads CASSPGSGTGVGQPQHF.